This record covers a single T cell receptor beta chain. The antigen is unknown. The entry originates in a study of T cell responses to AZD1222 COVID-19 vaccine. On the study more broadly: Second-dose intervals of approximately 4 or approximately 12 weeks were pooled. Regarding the study as a whole: Females made up more of the donors, who were largely white British, and clonal diversity may have come out too low. Reportedly, close to half of spike-specific TCRs are directed against unmutated variant regions. The number of AZD1222 recipients seropositive at baseline was only 6 or 7.

The table came from immunoSEQ multiplex PCR; TCRdb's copy has only in-frame clones and leaves some out. Of around 200,000 clones in the sample, about 86% were seen once. Between the trimmed V and J ends, which lost 0 bases and 7 bases, there was a span of 15 bases. Germline loops: CDR1 SGHDN, CDR2 FVKESK. This CDR3 contains 16 residues. The clonotype comes from an adult in good health. V gene TRBV14 combines with J gene TRBJ1-4, with D unresolved. The sample here was peripheral blood, taken on day 0 of AZD1222 vaccination. CDR3 bases: TGTGCCAGCAGCCAAGATTTACTTACCAGTGGTGAAAAACTGTTTTTT. Translation: CASSQDLLTSGEKLFF.